This record covers a single T cell receptor (beta chain). The entry originates in a study of blood T cell repertoires in COVID-19. V lost 2 bases and J 4 bases, leaving 7 bases between the germline ends. The CDR3 has 13 residues. This table comes from immunoSEQ multiplex PCR, and its TCRdb copy is limited to in-frame clones, with some not included. The table lists 140,000 to 150,000 clones, 70% to 90% of them singletons, with 1.5% to 2% in the top ten. The source is a man between 65 and 79 years old with acute or convalescent COVID-19. The chain joins TRBV12-3 or TRBV12-4 to TRBJ2-3; no clear D. The sequenced sample was peripheral blood. CDR3 nucleotide sequence: TGTGCCAGCAGTTTATTGACTGCAGATACGCAGTATTTT. It codes for CASSLLTADTQYF.